The 9 T cell receptor delta chains listed next were all sequenced from one sample in a study of gammadelta T cells in human blood. TCRdb reprocessed the RT-PCR reads using CATT. The sample records over 500 delta-chain clones, roughly 13% being singletons. The sequenced material came from non-Vgamma9Vdelta2 gamma-delta T cells from adult blood. All receptors come from a human donor.

By frequency in the sample, this clone is medium-sized. The chain combines TRDV1 with TRDJ1; 13 nucleotides agree with TRDD3. The CDR3 runs 24 residues. V shed 1 base, J shed 0 bases, and the junction held 23 bases outside the gene matches. Germline lookup yields CDR1 TSWWSYY and CDR2 QGS. CDR3 protein: CALGERRIFLPVLGDTRNTDKLIF. The CDR3 region has the DNA TGTGCTCTTGGGGAACGACGGATCTTCCTACCTGTACTGGGGGATACGCGGAACACCGATAAACTCATCTTT.

This clone was seen once. A far larger clone is one nucleotide away, so this likely arose from a read error. The V and J genes are TRDV3 and TRDJ1, with unresolved D. This CDR3 is 12 amino acids long. Germline CDR1 and CDR2: TVYSNPD and GDNSRS (reference sequence). The V gene lost 2 bases and the J gene lost 0 bases, with 7 bases spanning the gap. The CDR3 nucleotides read TGTGCCTTTTCCCCGTACACCGATAAACTCATCTTT. It is translated as CAFSPYTDKLIF.

V gene TRDV1 combines with J gene TRDJ1; unclear D gene. The germline V and J ends were trimmed by 2 bases and 0 bases, with 34 bases remaining between them. The CDR3 spans 23 residues. CDR1 TSWWSYY and CDR2 QGS come from the germline V gene. For the CDR3, the DNA is TGTGCTCTTGGGGAATGGGTCTACGGGTGTCTAGAGGGCTTCGGACCCTACACCGATAAACTCATCTTT. Translated: CALGEWVYGCLEGFGPYTDKLIF.

The rearrangement links TRDV1 to TRDJ1, with 10 bases lining up with TRDD3. CDR1 and CDR2 from the germline V gene are TSWWSYY and QGS. The V gene end was trimmed by 4 bases and the J gene end by 2 bases; junction bases not matched to a gene: 19. The CDR3 length is 20 residues. CDR3 bases: TGTGCTCTTGGGGTACCGCCCTTCCTCATACTGGGGGATTTAACCGATAAACTCATCTTT. Its translation is CALGVPPFLILGDLTDKLIF.

By proportion, this clone is large. The chain is built from TRDV1 and TRDJ1, with D perhaps TRDD3 (6 bases). V lost 3 bases and J lost 10, with 36 bases in between. Germline loops: CDR1 TSWWSYY, CDR2 QGS. This CDR3 region has 20 residues. CDR3 nucleotide sequence: TGTGCTCTTGGGGACCTACCCATTTTTGGCTACCCTACTGGGCTTGTAGGACTCATCTTT. Protein product: CALGDLPIFGYPTGLVGLIF.

This clone rates as large. V and J are TRDV1 and TRDJ1, with TRDD3 matching over 10 bases. CDR1 is TSWWSYY and CDR2 is QGS in the germline V gene. Losses at the gene ends were 2 bases for V and 2 bases for J; bases not matched to a gene: 17. The CDR3 spans 20 residues. CDR3 coding DNA: TGTGCTCTTGGGGAATGTCCCCTGTACTGGGGGATTTGGTGGACCGATAAACTCATCTTT. It codes for CALGECPLYWGIWWTDKLIF.

This rearrangement joins TRDV2 to TRDJ1; 12 nucleotides match TRDD3. Germline V gives CDR1 GEAIGNYY, CDR2 EKD. With 1 base clipped from V and 3 bases from J, the junction kept 5 bases outside the gene matches. This CDR3 is 16 amino acids long. CDR3 residues: CACDTLGDTLPDKLIF. The CDR3 DNA reads TGTGCCTGTGACACACTGGGGGATACTTTACCCGATAAACTCATCTTT.

This clone is large in the sample. The genes are TRDV1 and TRDJ1; 12 nucleotides line up with TRDD3. CDR3 size: 21 residues. V lost 2 bases to trimming and J lost 3 bases; unmatched junction nucleotides: 19. CDR1 is TSWWSYY, CDR2 QGS, per germline. DNA for the CDR3: TGTGCTCTTGGGGAATTGGGTTCATGGTACTGGGGGATACTAAGACCCGATAAACTCATCTTT. Translating gives CALGELGSWYWGILRPDKLIF.

By proportion, this clone is large (0.1 to 1%). The chain combines TRDV3 with TRDJ1, with 10 bases lining up with TRDD3. Trimming cost V 5 bases and J 0 bases; bases outside gene matches: 24. The CDR3 has 20 amino acids. Germline CDR1 and CDR2: TVYSNPD and GDNSRS (reference sequence). For the CDR3, the DNA is TGTGCCGTCCCCTCTACGTACGATCCGGGGGATACGCCATACACCGATAAACTCATCTTT. It specifies CAVPSTYDPGDTPYTDKLIF.